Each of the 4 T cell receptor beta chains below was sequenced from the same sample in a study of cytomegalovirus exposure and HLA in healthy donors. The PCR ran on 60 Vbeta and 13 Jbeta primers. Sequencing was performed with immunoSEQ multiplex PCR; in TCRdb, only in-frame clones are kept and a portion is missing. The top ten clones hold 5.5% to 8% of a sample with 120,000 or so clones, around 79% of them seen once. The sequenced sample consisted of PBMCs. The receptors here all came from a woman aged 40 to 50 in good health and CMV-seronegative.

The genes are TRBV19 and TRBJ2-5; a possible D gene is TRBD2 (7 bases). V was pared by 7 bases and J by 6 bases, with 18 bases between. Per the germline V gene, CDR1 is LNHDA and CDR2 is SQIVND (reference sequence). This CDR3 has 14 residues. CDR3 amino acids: CASKPPGGEKTQYF. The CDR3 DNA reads TGTGCCAGTAAACCCCCGGGGGGCGAGAAGACCCAGTACTTC. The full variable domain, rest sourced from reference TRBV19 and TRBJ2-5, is DGGITQSPKYLFRKEGQNVTLSCEQNLNHDAMYWYRQDPGQGLRLIYYSQIVNDFQKGDIAEGYSVSREKKESFPLTVTSAQKNPTAFYLCASKPPGGEKTQYFGPGTRLLVL.

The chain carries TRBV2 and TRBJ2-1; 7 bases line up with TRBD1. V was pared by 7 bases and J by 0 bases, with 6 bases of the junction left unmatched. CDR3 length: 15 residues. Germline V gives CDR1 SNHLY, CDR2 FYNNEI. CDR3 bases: TGTGCCAGCACTACAGGGGTCAACTCCTACAATGAGCAGTTCTTC. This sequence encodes CASTTGVNSYNEQFF.

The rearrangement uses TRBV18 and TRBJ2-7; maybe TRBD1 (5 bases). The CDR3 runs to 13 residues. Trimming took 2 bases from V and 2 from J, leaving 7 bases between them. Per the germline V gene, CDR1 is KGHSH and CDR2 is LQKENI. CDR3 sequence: CASSPDSPYEQYF. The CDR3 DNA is TGTGCCAGCTCACCAGACAGTCCCTACGAGCAGTACTTC.

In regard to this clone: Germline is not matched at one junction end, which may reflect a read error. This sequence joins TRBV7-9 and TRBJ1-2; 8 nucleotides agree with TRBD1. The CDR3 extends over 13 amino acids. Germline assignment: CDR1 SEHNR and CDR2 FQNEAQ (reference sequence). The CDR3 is CSSSFRGQNGYTF. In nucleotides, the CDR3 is TGTTCCAGCAGCTTCAGGGGGCAGAATGGCTACACCTTC.